The next 3 T cell receptor beta chains were all read from a single sample in a study of CD8 T cells in Susac syndrome. With random hexamers, 0.5 to 1 ug RNA was reverse transcribed. TCRdb analysed the immunoSEQ multiplex PCR reads with MiXCR anew, one entry per CDR3 protein. Of some 200,000 distinct CDR3 sequences in the sample, approximately 90% were seen once. Sequencing used CD8+ T cells from PBMCs. Receptor source: a human donor with multiple sclerosis.

The chain employs TRBV13 and TRBJ1-5; D unclear. Trimming removed 0 bases from V and 0 bases from J, with 6 bases in between. Germline assignment: CDR1 PRHDT and CDR2 FYEKMQ (reference sequence). The CDR3 consists of 15 residues. CDR3 protein: CASSLGPSSNQPQHF. The CDR3 DNA sequence: TGTGCCAGCAGCTTAGGGCCGAGTAGCAATCAGCCCCAGCATTTT.

The rearrangement joins TRBV19 to TRBJ1-2; tentative D call: TRBD1 (5 bases). The CDR3 is 14 amino acids. Germline values: CDR1 LNHDA, CDR2 SQIVND (reference sequence). Deletions cut 3 bases from V and 1 base from J, with 9 bases between. This CDR3 reads CASSIAGRNYGYTF. The CDR3 DNA follows: TGTGCCAGTAGTATTGCAGGGCGTAACTATGGCTACACCTTC.

The chain combines TRBV7-6 with TRBJ2-7, with 7 positions matching TRBD2. The CDR3 spans 15 residues. Germline CDR1 SGHVS, CDR2 FNYEAQ. V was pared by 4 bases and J by 6 bases, with 12 bases of the junction left unmatched. CDR3 sequence reads: CASSYLGREKGEQYF. As DNA, the CDR3 is TGTGCCAGCAGCTACCTCGGGCGGGAGAAGGGCGAGCAGTACTTC.